This T cell receptor (beta chain) was captured in a study of T cell changes during pregnancy in multiple sclerosis. Assay: immunoSEQ multiplex PCR; the TCRdb copy retains only in-frame clones and omits some. The sample has approximately 29,000 clones; around nine tenths are singletons. Trimming at V came to 1 base and at J to 6 bases, leaving 6 bases not matched to a gene. The CDR3 contains 15 residues. Germline CDR1 is MNHNS and CDR2 is SASEGT. Sequencing used CD8+ T cells from peripheral blood mononuclear cells, obtained before pregnancy. The sequence was obtained from a female donor with multiple sclerosis, enrolled in a pregnancy study. The V gene is TRBV6-1, the J gene TRBJ2-1; TRBD2 matches at 7 bases. CDR3 in amino acids: CASSEVGGGPNEQFF. The CDR3 DNA follows: TGTGCCAGCAGTGAAGTCGGGGGAGGGCCCAATGAGCAGTTCTTC.